The next 7 T cell receptor beta chains were all read from a single sample in a study of blood T cell repertoires in COVID-19. Measured with immunoSEQ multiplex PCR; TCRdb has only the in-frame clones, and not every one. The table records some 30,000 clones, 89% of them present only once. The material sequenced was peripheral blood. The receptor source for this set is a man older than 75 with acute or convalescent COVID-19.

The chain joins TRBV27 to TRBJ1-5, with a tentative D call TRBD1 (5 bases). The V and J ends lost 8 bases and 8 bases respectively, with 13 bases between them. The CDR3 length is 12 residues. CDR1 and CDR2 (germline): MNHEY, SMNVEV (reference sequence). The CDR3 spells CASRRAGEPQHF. CDR3 nucleotides: TGTGCCAGCCGCCGGGCGGGGGAGCCCCAGCATTTT.

The chain recombines TRBV6-1 with TRBJ2-1; 11 bases line up with TRBD2. The CDR3 spans 19 residues. CDR1 is MNHNS, CDR2 SASEGT, per germline. V shed 4 bases, J shed 0 bases, and the junction held 11 bases outside the gene matches. In DNA form, the CDR3 reads TGTGCCAGCAGTGGACCCGGACTAGCGGGCCTATTCTCCTACAATGAGCAGTTCTTC. This codes for CASSGPGLAGLFSYNEQFF.

The chain joins TRBV30 to TRBJ2-7; 9 bases map to TRBD1. This CDR3 spans 15 amino acids. V shed 3 bases, J shed 1 base, and the junction held 7 bases outside the gene matches. Germline V gene lookup returns CDR1 GTSNPN and CDR2 SVGIG (reference sequence). The CDR3 sequence is CAWRRPGQGSYEQYF. Written as DNA, the CDR3 is TGTGCCTGGAGACGACCGGGACAGGGTTCCTACGAGCAGTACTTC. The full variable domain, with the rest looked up from reference TRBV30 and TRBJ2-7, is SQTIHQWPATLVQPVGSPLSLECTVEGTSNPNLYWYRQAAGRGLQLLFYSVGIGQISSEVPQNLSASRPQDRQFILSSKKLLLSDSGFYLCAWRRPGQGSYEQYFGPGTRLTVT.

The chain uses TRBV12-1 and TRBJ2-2; TRBD2 reflects the table's D call only, with no check against the DNA. TRBV12-1 is deemed a pseudogene. The CDR3 runs to 10 residues. The CDR3 DNA reads TGTGCCCGGAGCACCGGGGAGCTGTTTTTT. It is translated as CARSTGELFF.

The CDR3 nucleotides read TGCGCCAGCAGCTTGGGGCTTGCTCGGGAGCCACAAGAGACCCAGTACTTC. The encoded protein is CASSLGLAREPQETQYF. V is TRBV5-1 and J is TRBJ2-5; D is possibly TRBD2 (6 bases). CDR3 size: 17 residues. V was pared by 0 bases and J by 2 bases, with 17 bases between. The germline V gene encodes CDR1 SGHRS and CDR2 YFSETQ.

The genes are TRBV19 and TRBJ1-2; D call uncertain. V shed 4 bases and J shed 8 bases, with 11 bases lying between them. The CDR3 runs to 12 residues. Germline loops: CDR1 LNHDA, CDR2 SQIVND (reference sequence). The CDR3 region is CASSRTEGGYTF. The CDR3 DNA reads TGTGCCAGTAGTAGAACAGAAGGCGGCTACACCTTC.

This clone was counted a few times. The V call is TRBV19, the J call TRBJ1-5; 7 bases line up with TRBD1. The CDR3 runs 20 residues. Germline values: CDR1 LNHDA, CDR2 SQIVND (reference sequence). V dropped 5 bases and J dropped 4; count of bases not matched to a gene: 23. The DNA for the CDR3 is TGTGCCAGTAGTGACTATAGGGTGAGCCGGAGGGGGCGCGGGAATCAGCCCCAGCATTTT. Translating gives CASSDYRVSRRGRGNQPQHF.